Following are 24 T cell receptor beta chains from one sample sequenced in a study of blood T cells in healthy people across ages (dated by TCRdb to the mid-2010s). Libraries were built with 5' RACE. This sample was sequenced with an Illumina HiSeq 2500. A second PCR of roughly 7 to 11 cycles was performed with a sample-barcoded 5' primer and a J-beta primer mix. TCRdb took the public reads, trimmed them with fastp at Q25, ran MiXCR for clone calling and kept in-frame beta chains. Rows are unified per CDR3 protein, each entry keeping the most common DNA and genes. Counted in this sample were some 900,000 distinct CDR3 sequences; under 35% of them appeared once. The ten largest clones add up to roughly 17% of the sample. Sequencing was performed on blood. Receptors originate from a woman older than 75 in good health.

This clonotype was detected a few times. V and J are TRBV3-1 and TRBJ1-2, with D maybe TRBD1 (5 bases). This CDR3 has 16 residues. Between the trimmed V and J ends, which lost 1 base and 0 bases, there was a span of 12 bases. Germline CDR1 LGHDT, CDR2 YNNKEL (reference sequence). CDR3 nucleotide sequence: TGTGCCAGCAGCCAAGTTGGGCAGGGAACTAACTATGGCTACACCTTC. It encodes CASSQVGQGTNYGYTF.

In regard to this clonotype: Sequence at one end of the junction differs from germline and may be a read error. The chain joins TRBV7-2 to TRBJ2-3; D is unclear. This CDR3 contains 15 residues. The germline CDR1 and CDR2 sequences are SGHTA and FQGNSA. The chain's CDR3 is CVSSLAGRSTDTQYF. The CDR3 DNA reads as TGTGTCAGCAGCTTAGCAGGAAGGTCCACAGATACGCAGTATTTT.

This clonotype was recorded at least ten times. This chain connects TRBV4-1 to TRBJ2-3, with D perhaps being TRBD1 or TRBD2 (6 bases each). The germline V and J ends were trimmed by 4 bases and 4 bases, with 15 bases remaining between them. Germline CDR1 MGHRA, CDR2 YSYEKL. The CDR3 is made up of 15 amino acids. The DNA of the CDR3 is TGCGCCAGCAGCCGAGAAAAAGGGGGGTCAGATACGCAGTATTTT. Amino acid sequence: CASSREKGGSDTQYF.

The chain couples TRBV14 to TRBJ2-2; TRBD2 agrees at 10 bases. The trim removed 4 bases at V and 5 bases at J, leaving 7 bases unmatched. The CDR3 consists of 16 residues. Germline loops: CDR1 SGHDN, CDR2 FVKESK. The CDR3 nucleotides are TGTGCCAGCAGCCCCAGCGGGGGGGCAAAAACCGGGGAGCTGTTTTTT. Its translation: CASSPSGGAKTGELFF.

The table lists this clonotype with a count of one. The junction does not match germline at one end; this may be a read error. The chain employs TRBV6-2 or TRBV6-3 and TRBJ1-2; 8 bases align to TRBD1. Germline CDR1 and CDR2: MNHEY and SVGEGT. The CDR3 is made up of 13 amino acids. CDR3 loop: CASRYSTGEGYTF. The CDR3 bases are TGTGCCAGCAGGTACTCGACAGGGGAAGGCTACACCTTC.

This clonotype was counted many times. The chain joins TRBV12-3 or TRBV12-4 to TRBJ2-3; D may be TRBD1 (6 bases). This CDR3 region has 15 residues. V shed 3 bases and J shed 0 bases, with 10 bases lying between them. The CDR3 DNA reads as TGTGCCAGCAGTTTTTTCAGGGGTAGCACAGATACGCAGTATTTT. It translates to CASSFFRGSTDTQYF.

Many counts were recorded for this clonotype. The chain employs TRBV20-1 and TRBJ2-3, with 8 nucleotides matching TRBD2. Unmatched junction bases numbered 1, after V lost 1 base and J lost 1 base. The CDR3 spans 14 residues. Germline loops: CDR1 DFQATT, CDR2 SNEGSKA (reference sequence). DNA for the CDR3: TGCAGTGCTAGAGGAGCGGGGGGCACAGATACGCAGTATTTT. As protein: CSARGAGGTDTQYF.

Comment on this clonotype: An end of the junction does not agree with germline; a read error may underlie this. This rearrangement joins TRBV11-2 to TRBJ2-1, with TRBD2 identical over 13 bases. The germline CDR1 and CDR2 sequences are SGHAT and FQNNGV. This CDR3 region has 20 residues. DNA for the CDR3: TGTGCCAGCAGCTTACTTTGGTGGACTAGCGGGGGTACCCTACGCAATAAGCAGTTCTTC. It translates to CASSLLWWTSGGTLRNKQFF.

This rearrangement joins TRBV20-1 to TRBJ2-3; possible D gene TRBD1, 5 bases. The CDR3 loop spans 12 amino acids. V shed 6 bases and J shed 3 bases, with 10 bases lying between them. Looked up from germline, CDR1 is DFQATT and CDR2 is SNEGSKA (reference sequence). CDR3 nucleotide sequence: TGCAGTGCCGAGGACATGACAGATACGCAGTATTTT. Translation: CSAEDMTDTQYF.

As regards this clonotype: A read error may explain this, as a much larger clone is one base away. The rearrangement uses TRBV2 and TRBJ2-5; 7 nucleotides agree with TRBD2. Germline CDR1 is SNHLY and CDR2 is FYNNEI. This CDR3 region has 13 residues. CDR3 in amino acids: CASSRDYGETPYF. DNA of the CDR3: TGTGCCAGCAGTAGGGACTACGGGGAGACCCCGTACTTC.

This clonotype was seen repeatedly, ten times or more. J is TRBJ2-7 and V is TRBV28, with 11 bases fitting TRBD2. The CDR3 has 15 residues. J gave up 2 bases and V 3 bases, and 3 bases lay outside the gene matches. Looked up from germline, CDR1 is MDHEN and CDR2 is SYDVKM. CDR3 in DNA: TGTGCCAGCAGTTTCTCTAGCGGGGGGACCTACGAGCAGTACTTC. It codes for CASSFSSGGTYEQYF.

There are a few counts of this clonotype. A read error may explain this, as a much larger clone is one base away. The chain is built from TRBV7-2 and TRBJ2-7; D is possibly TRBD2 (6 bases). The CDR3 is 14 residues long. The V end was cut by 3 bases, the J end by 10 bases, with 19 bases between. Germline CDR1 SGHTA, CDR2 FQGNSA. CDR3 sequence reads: CASSFFGGKEAQYF. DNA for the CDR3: TGTGCCAGCAGCTTCTTCGGCGGGAAAGAGGCCCAGTACTTC.

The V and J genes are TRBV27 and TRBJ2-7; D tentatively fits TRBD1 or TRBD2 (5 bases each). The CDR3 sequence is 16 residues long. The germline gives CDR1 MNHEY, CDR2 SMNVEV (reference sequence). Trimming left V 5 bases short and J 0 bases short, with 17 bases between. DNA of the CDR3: TGTGCCAGCAGTCCCCTGGGACCGATAAGCTCCTACGAGCAGTACTTC. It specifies CASSPLGPISSYEQYF.

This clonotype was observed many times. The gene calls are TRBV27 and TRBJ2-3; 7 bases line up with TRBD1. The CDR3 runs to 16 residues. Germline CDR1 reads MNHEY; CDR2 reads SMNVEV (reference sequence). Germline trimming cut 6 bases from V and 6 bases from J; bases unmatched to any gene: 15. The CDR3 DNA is TGTGCCAGCAGACCTCCCGGGACAGTATCCTTCGATACGCAGTATTTT. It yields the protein CASRPPGTVSFDTQYF.

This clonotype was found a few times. CDR3 nucleotide sequence: TGTGCCAGCAGCATACGACAGGGGGGCAATGGCTACACCTTC. Translating gives CASSIRQGGNGYTF. The chain has TRBV21-1 and TRBJ1-2; the table's D call, TRBD1, has no DNA check behind it. TRBV21-1 is reported as a pseudogene. The CDR3 totals 14 residues.

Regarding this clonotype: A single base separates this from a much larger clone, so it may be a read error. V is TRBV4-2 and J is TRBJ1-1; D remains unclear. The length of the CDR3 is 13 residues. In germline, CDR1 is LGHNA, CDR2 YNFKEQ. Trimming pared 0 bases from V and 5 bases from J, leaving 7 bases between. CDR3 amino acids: CASSQDKGTEAFF. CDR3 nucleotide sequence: TGTGCCAGCAGCCAAGACAAGGGTACTGAAGCTTTCTTT.

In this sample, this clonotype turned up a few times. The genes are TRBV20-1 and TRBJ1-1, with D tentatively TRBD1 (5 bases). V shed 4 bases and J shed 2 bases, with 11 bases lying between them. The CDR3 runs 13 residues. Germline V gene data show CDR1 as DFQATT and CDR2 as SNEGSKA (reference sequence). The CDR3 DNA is TGCAGTGCTACCCGGGGCGGCAACACTGAAGCTTTCTTT. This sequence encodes CSATRGGNTEAFF.

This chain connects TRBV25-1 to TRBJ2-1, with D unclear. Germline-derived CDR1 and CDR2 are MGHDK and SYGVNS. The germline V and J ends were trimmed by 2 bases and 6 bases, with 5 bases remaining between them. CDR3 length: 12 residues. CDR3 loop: CASSEASNEQFF. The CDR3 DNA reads TGTGCCAGCAGTGAAGCCAGCAATGAGCAGTTCTTC.

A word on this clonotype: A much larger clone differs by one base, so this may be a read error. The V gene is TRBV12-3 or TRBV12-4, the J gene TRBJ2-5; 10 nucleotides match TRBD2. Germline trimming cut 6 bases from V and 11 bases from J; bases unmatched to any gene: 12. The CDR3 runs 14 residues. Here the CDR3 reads CASSPRTSGHEQYF. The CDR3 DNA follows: TGTGCCAGCAGCCCGCGGACTAGCGGTCATGAGCAGTACTTC.

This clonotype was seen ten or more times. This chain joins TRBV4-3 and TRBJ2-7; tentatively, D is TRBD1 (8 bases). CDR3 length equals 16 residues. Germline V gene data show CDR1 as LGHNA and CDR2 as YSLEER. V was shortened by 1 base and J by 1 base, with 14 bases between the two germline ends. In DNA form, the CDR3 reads TGCGCCAGCAGCCAAGGTCTACAGGGGGGGTCCTACGAGCAGTACTTC. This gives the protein CASSQGLQGGSYEQYF.

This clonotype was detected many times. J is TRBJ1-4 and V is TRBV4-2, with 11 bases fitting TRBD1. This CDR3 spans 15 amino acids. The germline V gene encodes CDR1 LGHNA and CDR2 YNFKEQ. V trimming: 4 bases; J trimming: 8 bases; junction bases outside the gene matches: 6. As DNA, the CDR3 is TGTGCCAGCAGCCGCCAGGGACAGGGGGGAGAAAAACTGTTTTTT. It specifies CASSRQGQGGEKLFF.

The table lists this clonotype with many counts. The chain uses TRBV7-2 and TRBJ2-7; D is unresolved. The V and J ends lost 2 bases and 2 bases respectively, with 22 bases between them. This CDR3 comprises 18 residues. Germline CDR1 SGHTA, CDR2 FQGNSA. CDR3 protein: CASSLKEVGYVRPYEQYF. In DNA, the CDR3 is TGTGCCAGCAGCTTAAAAGAGGTTGGGTATGTGCGGCCCTACGAGCAGTACTTC.

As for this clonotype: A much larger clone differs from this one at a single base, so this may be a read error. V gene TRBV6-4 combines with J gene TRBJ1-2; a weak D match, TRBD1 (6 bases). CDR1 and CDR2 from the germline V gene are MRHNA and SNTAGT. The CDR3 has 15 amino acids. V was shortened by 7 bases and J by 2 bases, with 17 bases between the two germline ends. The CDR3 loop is CASKEGVGGNYGYTF. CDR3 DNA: TGTGCCAGCAAAGAGGGGGTCGGGGGGAACTATGGCTACACCTTC.

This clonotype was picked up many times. The CDR3 nucleotides are TGTGCCAGCAGCCAAGATTCTGGACTCAGTTTCTCCTACAATGAGCAGTTCTTC. Translation gives CASSQDSGLSFSYNEQFF. The chain couples TRBV3-1 to TRBJ2-1; TRBD2 might be the D (5 bases). With 0 bases removed from V and 0 bases from J, the gap between germline ends came to 15 bases. The CDR3 is 18 amino acids. The germline CDR1 and CDR2 sequences are LGHDT and YNNKEL (reference sequence).